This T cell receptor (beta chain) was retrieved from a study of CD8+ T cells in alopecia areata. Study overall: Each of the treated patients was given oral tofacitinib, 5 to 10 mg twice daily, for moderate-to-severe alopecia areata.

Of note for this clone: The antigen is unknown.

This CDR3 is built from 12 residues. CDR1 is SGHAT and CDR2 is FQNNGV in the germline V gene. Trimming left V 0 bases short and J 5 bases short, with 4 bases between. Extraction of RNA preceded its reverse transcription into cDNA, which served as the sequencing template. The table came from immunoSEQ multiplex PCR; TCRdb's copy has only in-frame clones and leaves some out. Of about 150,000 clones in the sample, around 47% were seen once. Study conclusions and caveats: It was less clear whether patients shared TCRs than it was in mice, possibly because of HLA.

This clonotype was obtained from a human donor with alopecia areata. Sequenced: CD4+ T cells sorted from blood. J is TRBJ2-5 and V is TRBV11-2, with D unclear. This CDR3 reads CASSLDAETQYF. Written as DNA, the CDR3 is TGTGCCAGCAGCTTAGATGCGGAGACCCAGTACTTC.